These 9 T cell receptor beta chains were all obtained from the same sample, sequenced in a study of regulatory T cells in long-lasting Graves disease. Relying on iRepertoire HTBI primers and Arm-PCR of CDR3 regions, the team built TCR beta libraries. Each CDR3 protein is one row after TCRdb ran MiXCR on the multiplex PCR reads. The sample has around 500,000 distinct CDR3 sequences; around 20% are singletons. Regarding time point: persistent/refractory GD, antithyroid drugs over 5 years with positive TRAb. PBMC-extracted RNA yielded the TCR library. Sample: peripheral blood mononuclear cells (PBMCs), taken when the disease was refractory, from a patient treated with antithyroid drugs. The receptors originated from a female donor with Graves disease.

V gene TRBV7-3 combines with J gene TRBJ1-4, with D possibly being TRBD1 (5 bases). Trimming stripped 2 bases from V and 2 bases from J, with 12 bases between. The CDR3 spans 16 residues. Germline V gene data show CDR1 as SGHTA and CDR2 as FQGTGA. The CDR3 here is CASSLPRQFTNEKLFF. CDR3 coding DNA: TGTGCCAGCAGCTTACCCCGACAGTTTACTAATGAAAAACTGTTTTTT.

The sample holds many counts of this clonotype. The CDR3 DNA reads as TGTGCCAGCCTTTCACGAACGAACACCGGGGAGCTGTTTTTT. Translated: CASLSRTNTGELFF. The chain couples TRBV6-1 to TRBJ2-2; D not certain. V was shortened by 8 bases and J by 0 bases, with 10 bases between the two germline ends. The CDR3 covers 14 residues. Germline V gene sequence: CDR1 MNHNS, CDR2 SASEGT.

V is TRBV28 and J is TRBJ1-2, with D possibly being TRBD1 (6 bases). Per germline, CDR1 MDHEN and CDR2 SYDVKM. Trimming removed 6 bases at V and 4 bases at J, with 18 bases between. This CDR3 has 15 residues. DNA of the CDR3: TGTGCCAGCAGCATATCGGGGGCTCTGGGCTATGGCTACACCTTC. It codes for CASSISGALGYGYTF.

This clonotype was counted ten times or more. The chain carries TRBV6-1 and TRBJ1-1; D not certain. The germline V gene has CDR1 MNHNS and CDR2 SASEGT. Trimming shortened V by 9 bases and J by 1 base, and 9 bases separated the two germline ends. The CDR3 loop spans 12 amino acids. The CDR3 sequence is CASNAGNTEAFF. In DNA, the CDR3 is TGTGCCAGTAACGCAGGGAACACTGAAGCTTTCTTT.

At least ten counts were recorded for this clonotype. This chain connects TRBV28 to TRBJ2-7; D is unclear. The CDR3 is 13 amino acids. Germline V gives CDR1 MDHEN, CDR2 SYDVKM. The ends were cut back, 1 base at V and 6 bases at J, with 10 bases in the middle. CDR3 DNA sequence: TGTGCCAGCAGTTTATCCGGGCCGGGCGAGCAGTACTTC. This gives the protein CASSLSGPGEQYF.

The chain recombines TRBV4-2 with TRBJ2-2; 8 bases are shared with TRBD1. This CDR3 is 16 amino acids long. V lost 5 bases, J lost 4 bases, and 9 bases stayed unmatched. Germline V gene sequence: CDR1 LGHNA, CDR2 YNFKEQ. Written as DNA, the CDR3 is TGTGCCAGCAGCACCCGACAGGGGCTGGGCACCGGGGAGCTGTTTTTT. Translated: CASSTRQGLGTGELFF.

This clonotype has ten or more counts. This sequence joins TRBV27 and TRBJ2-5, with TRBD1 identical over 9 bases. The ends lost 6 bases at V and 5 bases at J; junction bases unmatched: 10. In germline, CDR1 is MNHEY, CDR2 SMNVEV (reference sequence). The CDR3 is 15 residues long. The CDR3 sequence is CASSYGTGPWETQYF. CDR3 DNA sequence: TGTGCCAGCAGCTACGGGACAGGGCCCTGGGAGACCCAGTACTTC.

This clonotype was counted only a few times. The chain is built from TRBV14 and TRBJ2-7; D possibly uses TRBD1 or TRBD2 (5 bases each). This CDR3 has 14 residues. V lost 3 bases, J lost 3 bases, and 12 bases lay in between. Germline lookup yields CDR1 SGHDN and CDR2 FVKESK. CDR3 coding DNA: TGTGCCAGCAGCCAGTGGGACCGAGACTACGAGCAGTACTTC. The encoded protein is CASSQWDRDYEQYF.

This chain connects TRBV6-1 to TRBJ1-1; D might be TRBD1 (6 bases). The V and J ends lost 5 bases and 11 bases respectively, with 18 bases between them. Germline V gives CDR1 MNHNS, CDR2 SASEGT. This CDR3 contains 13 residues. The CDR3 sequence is CASSPLGAPGAFF. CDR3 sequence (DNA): TGTGCCAGCAGTCCCCTGGGGGCCCCGGGGGCTTTCTTT.